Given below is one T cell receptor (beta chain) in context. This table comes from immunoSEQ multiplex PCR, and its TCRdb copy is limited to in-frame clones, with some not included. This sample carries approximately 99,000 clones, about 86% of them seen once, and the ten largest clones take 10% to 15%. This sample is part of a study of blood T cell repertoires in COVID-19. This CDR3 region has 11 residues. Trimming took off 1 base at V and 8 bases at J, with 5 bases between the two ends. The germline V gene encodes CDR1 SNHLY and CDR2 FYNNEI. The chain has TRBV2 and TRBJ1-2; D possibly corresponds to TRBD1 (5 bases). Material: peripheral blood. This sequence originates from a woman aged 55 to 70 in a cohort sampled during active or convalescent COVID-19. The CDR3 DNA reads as TGTGCCAGCAGTGAAGGGGGCGGCTACACCTTC. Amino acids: CASSEGGGYTF.